This T cell receptor (beta chain) was identified in a study of cytomegalovirus exposure and HLA in healthy donors. The V gene's germline CDR1 is SGDLS and CDR2 YYNGEE. This CDR3 spans 17 amino acids. The J segment lost 1 base and the V segment lost 0 bases, leaving 6 bases of the junction unmatched. Profiling relied on immunoSEQ multiplex PCR, and the TCRdb table lists in-frame clones only, not all of them. Of about 150,000 clones in the sample, around nine tenths were seen once. Study-wide findings and caveats: TCR sequences were mostly rare, though some public TCRs occurred in many donors. Altogether, 160 or so TCR beta chains were recorded as cytomegalovirus-associated.

Donors were drawn from the approximately 130-subject validation cohort, separate from the roughly 670-subject first cohort. Concerning this clone: The antigen remains unidentified.

Material: PBMCs. This TCR was recovered from a man aged 18 to 29 in good health and CMV-seropositive. The chain couples TRBV9 to TRBJ2-2; 7 positions agree with TRBD2. The CDR3 loop is CASSVVSLAVNTGELFF. The DNA for the CDR3 is TGTGCCAGCAGCGTAGTGAGTCTAGCGGTGAACACCGGGGAGCTGTTTTTT.